A selection of T cell receptor beta chains follows, all from one sample in a study of post-analysis software for immune sequencing data. TCRdb processed the PCR reads anew with MiXCR; each CDR3 protein has one entry. The sample carries 700,000 to 900,000 distinct CDR3 sequences, roughly 50% recorded once. Sequencing used blood. The source of these receptors is a girl aged 5-17 years with multiple sclerosis. The CDR3 runs from the conserved cysteine through the conserved F or W. The D gene is left open where the match is weak. Clone size appears in some rows only: once, few, many, or a class for an expanded clone.

clone_size	j_call	v_call	d_call	cdr3_aa	cdr3_nt
few	TRBJ2-1	TRBV6-6	TRBD2	CASRTLAGARNEQFF	TGTGCCAGCAGGACCCTAGCGGGAGCTCGTAATGAGCAGTTCTTC
few	TRBJ2-4	TRBV6-5	-	CASSTDLLAKNIQYF	TGTGCCAGCAGTACGGACCTCCTAGCCAAAAACATTCAGTACTTC
-	TRBJ2-6	TRBV20-1	-	CSASEDSSGANVLTF	TGCAGTGCTAGTGAGGACAGCTCTGGGGCCAACGTCCTGACTTTC
-	TRBJ2-7	TRBV4-1	TRBD1	CASRDPGTGHVFEQYF	TGCGCCAGCCGGGATCCCGGGACAGGGCATGTCTTCGAGCAGTACTTC
-	TRBJ1-2	TRBV12-5	-	CASATTGDRYGYTF	TGTGCTAGTGCCACGACGGGGGATCGCTATGGCTACACCTTC
-	TRBJ2-2	TRBV7-9	TRBD2	CASSLTSGRGTGELFF	TGTGCCAGCAGCCTGACTAGCGGGAGAGGGACCGGGGAGCTGTTTTTT
few	TRBJ2-6	TRBV29-1	-	CSVEDLLRNSGANVLTF	TGCAGCGTTGAAGATCTTCTGCGGAACTCTGGGGCCAACGTCCTGACTTTC
-	TRBJ2-7	TRBV11-2	-	CASSLVVGVSEQYF	TGTGCCAGCAGCTTAGTTGTTGGGGTATCCGAGCAGTACTTC
-	TRBJ2-5	TRBV4-2	TRBD2	CASSQPGTSGKETQYF	TGTGCCAGCAGCCAACCCGGGACTAGCGGGAAAGAGACCCAGTACTTC
-	TRBJ2-3	TRBV27	-	CASSSPGGKTDTQYF	TGTGCCAGCAGTTCCCCGGGCGGGAAAACAGATACGCAGTATTTT
-	TRBJ2-1	TRBV29-1	-	CSVEYPSNEQFF	TGCAGCGTGGAGTATCCTAGCAATGAGCAGTTCTTC
-	TRBJ2-5	TRBV29-1	TRBD2	CSLGLDPYNEQYF	TGCAGCCTCGGACTAGACCCCTACAATGAGCAGTACTTC
-	TRBJ1-4	TRBV30	-	CAWSLRPDEKLFF	TGTGCCTGGAGTCTACGACCGGATGAAAAACTGTTTTTT
-	TRBJ1-4	TRBV12-5	-	CASGLVRDTSGVNEKLFF	TGTGCTAGTGGTTTGGTTCGGGACACTAGTGGAGTAAATGAAAAACTGTTTTTT